Given below is one T cell receptor (beta chain) in context. Its antigen is not known. Using quantitative 5'-RACE with molecular barcodes, the authors made TCR beta libraries. TCRdb recomputed calls from the 5' RACE reads with MiXCR, one row per CDR3 protein. The sample lists some 350,000 distinct CDR3 sequences, over 12% occurring once. This specimen belongs to a study of CD8 T cells in ankylosing spondylitis. This CDR3 comprises 10 residues. V was pared by 2 bases and J by 6 bases, with 1 base between. CDR1 is MNHNS, CDR2 SASEGT, per germline. Findings of the study overall: Prior work had noted some motif variants in reactive arthritis blood and synovial fluid. The authors reported significant enrichment of disease-linked clones in matched ankylosing spondylitis synovial fluid. Within peripheral blood, clones linked to disease were CD8+ and relatively rare.

What was sequenced was blood, either unsorted or a sorted T cell fraction (not recorded which). V gene TRBV6-1 combines with J gene TRBJ1-1; D is unresolved. The clonotype originates from a male donor with ankylosing spondylitis or in good health (not recorded which). Here the CDR3 reads CASSESEAFF. In DNA form, the CDR3 reads TGTGCCAGCAGTGAATCTGAAGCTTTCTTT.